These 25 T cell receptor beta chains were all obtained from the same sample, sequenced in a study of blood T cell repertoires in COVID-19. Clones were sequenced by immunoSEQ multiplex PCR, and TCRdb holds only the in-frame ones, with some missing. The profile covers about 280,000 clones, with approximately 88% appearing a single time and about 8.6% taken by the ten largest. The material sequenced was peripheral blood. All receptors derive from a man between 18 and 29 years old with active or convalescent COVID-19.

This clone was seen more than once but under ten times. The gene calls are TRBV15 and TRBJ2-7; 7 positions match TRBD1. Unmatched junction bases numbered 4, after V lost 5 bases and J lost 0 bases. The CDR3 is 14 amino acids. CDR1 and CDR2 (germline): LNHNV, YYDKDF (reference sequence). Here the CDR3 DNA reads TGTGCCACCAGCTCCCGGGACAGCTCCTACGAGCAGTACTTC. Protein sequence: CATSSRDSSYEQYF.

CDR3 sequence: CASSPWDSLLEQYF. In nucleotides, the CDR3 is TGTGCCAGCAGCCCCTGGGACAGCCTTTTGGAGCAGTACTTC. V usage is TRBV9 and J usage is TRBJ2-7; 7 nucleotides align to TRBD1. Losses at the gene ends were 4 bases for V and 7 bases for J; bases not matched to a gene: 11. The CDR3 contains 14 residues. Germline loops: CDR1 SGDLS, CDR2 YYNGEE.

The chain recombines TRBV19 with TRBJ1-2, with D maybe TRBD1 (6 bases). Germline lookup yields CDR1 LNHDA and CDR2 SQIVND (reference sequence). Trimming pared 3 bases from V and 10 bases from J, leaving 18 bases between. This CDR3 is built from 14 residues. DNA for the CDR3: TGTGCCAGTAGTATGGGGGCCGTCGCCCATACCTACACCTTC. Amino acid sequence: CASSMGAVAHTYTF. Full variable domain (missing parts from reference TRBV19 and TRBJ1-2): DGGITQSPKYLFRKEGQNVTLSCEQNLNHDAMYWYRQDPGQGLRLIYYSQIVNDFQKGDIAEGYSVSREKKESFPLTVTSAQKNPTAFYLCASSMGAVAHTYTFGSGTRLTVV.

The chain carries TRBV12-3 or TRBV12-4 and TRBJ2-5; D ambiguous. CDR3 length: 12 residues. Trimming removed 6 bases at V and 3 bases at J, with 8 bases between. The chain's CDR3 is CASRLREETQYF. CDR3 bases: TGTGCCAGCAGACTTCGAGAAGAGACCCAGTACTTC.

The V and J genes are TRBV6-6 and TRBJ1-2, with 7 bases that match TRBD1. Trimming at V came to 7 bases and at J to 5 bases, leaving 13 bases not matched to a gene. The CDR3 spans 15 residues. The germline CDR1 and CDR2 sequences are MNHNY and SVGAGI (reference sequence). CDR3 amino acids: CASTQGQPTLYGYTF. CDR3 nucleotides: TGTGCCAGCACACAGGGACAGCCGACCCTTTATGGCTACACCTTC.

The count of this clone is one. The J gene is TRBJ2-3, the V gene TRBV6-5; D remains unclear. The V end lost 8 bases, the J end lost 4 bases, and 4 bases lay between the germline ends. The CDR3 is 10 amino acids. The germline V gene encodes CDR1 MNHEY and CDR2 SVGAGI. The CDR3 sequence: CASFSDTQYF. The CDR3 DNA reads as TGTGCCAGCTTCTCAGATACGCAGTATTTT.

This chain links TRBV2 with TRBJ1-6; TRBD1 agrees at 9 bases. Germline V gene lookup returns CDR1 SNHLY and CDR2 FYNNEI. Trimming removed 6 bases from V and 9 bases from J; junction bases left unmatched: 6. This CDR3 comprises 14 residues. The CDR3 region has the DNA TGTGCCAGCAGGGAGGGACAGGGTCTTTCACCCCTCCACTTT. Protein: CASREGQGLSPLHF.

The V call is TRBV4-3, the J call TRBJ2-4, with a weak D call TRBD1 (6 bases). The CDR3 has 15 residues. The germline CDR1 and CDR2 sequences are LGHNA and YSLEER. V was shortened by 1 base and J by 8 bases, with 15 bases between the two germline ends. CDR3 bases: TGCGCCAGCAGCCAAGGTCTGATGGGGGCGGACATTCAGTACTTC. Its protein is CASSQGLMGADIQYF.

The table lists this clone with a count of one. V is TRBV18 and J is TRBJ2-4; D might be TRBD1 (5 bases). The germline V and J ends were trimmed by 4 bases and 0 bases, with 37 bases remaining between them. The V gene's germline CDR1 is KGHSH and CDR2 LQKENI. The CDR3 consists of 24 residues. CDR3 DNA: TGTGCCAGCTCACTGGGAAAAAGAGGCCGAATTTTGATCCAGACAGACGGAGCCAAAAACATTCAGTACTTC. It is translated as CASSLGKRGRILIQTDGAKNIQYF.

The chain joins TRBV25-1 to TRBJ1-1; 9 bases map to TRBD1. The J segment lost 4 bases and the V segment lost 2 bases, leaving 5 bases of the junction unmatched. Germline-derived CDR1 and CDR2 are MGHDK and SYGVNS. The CDR3 length is 15 residues. CDR3 nucleotides: TGTGCCAGCAGTGAACAGACACAGGGGGCCACTGAAGCTTTCTTT. Its translation is CASSEQTQGATEAFF.

This sequence joins TRBV20-1 and TRBJ2-2, with 9 bases that match TRBD2. V trimming: 3 bases; J trimming: 2 bases; junction bases outside the gene matches: 4. Germline values: CDR1 DFQATT, CDR2 SNEGSKA (reference sequence). The CDR3 runs to 15 residues. CDR3 region: CSASISGSNTGELFF. The CDR3 coding sequence is TGCAGTGCTAGTATTAGCGGGAGTAACACCGGGGAGCTGTTTTTT.

The gene calls are TRBV4-1 and TRBJ2-3; possibly TRBD1 for D (7 bases). Germline V CDR1 and CDR2: MGHRA, YSYEKL. V lost 2 bases, J lost 2 bases, and 20 bases lay in between. This CDR3 has 18 residues. The CDR3 sequence: CASSQFHSQGRITDTQYF. The CDR3 DNA sequence: TGCGCCAGCAGCCAATTCCACTCACAGGGGAGGATCACAGATACGCAGTATTTT.

The chain is built from TRBV28 and TRBJ2-7, with a tentative D call TRBD1 (6 bases). The CDR3 has 14 amino acids. With 4 bases removed from V and 4 bases from J, the gap between germline ends came to 14 bases. Germline-derived CDR1 and CDR2 are MDHEN and SYDVKM. The CDR3 DNA is TGTGCCAGCAGTTCGTACAGGGCCGGGTACGAGCAGTACTTC. This translates into CASSSYRAGYEQYF.

This clone has a single count. V and J are TRBV7-2 and TRBJ1-5; TRBD1 matches 9 bases. With 3 bases clipped from V and 4 bases from J, the junction kept 4 bases outside the gene matches. Germline V gene sequence: CDR1 SGHTA, CDR2 FQGNSA. This CDR3 is built from 15 residues. CDR3 nucleotide sequence: TGTGCCAGCAGCTTGGACAGGGGAAGGAATCAGCCCCAGCATTTT. Translating gives CASSLDRGRNQPQHF.

The CDR3 region is CASSSGRGAVIGELFF. The CDR3 DNA reads as TGTGCCAGCAGCTCAGGTCGGGGGGCAGTTATCGGGGAGCTGTTTTTT. V is TRBV9 and J is TRBJ2-2; D might be TRBD2 (7 bases). Germline V gene sequence: CDR1 SGDLS, CDR2 YYNGEE. The length of the CDR3 is 16 residues. Trimming took 4 bases from V and 7 from J, leaving 20 bases between them.

J is TRBJ1-1 and V is TRBV5-1, with D perhaps matching TRBD1 (6 bases). Germline assignment: CDR1 SGHRS and CDR2 YFSETQ. The CDR3 length is 15 residues. V lost 1 base, J lost 3 bases, and 13 bases lay in between. In DNA form, the CDR3 reads TGCGCCAGCAGCTTGATTCAGGGGTGGGACACTGAAGCTTTCTTT. It codes for CASSLIQGWDTEAFF.

This clone was observed once. This chain uses TRBV18 with TRBJ2-7; D perhaps matches TRBD1 (6 bases). In germline, CDR1 is KGHSH, CDR2 LQKENI. Trimming cost V 1 base and J 3 bases, with 19 bases left between them. The CDR3 totals 17 residues. CDR3 protein: CASSPRTFLTGDYEQYF. In DNA form, the CDR3 reads TGTGCCAGCTCACCACGAACGTTTTTGACAGGAGACTACGAGCAGTACTTC. Combining the CDR3 with reference TRBV18 and TRBJ2-7 gives the whole variable domain NAGVMQNPRHLVRRRGQEARLRCSPMKGHSHVYWYRQLPEEGLKFMVYLQKENIIDESGMPKERFSAEFPKEGPSILRIQQVVRGDSAAYFCASSPRTFLTGDYEQYFGPGTRLTVT.

DNA for the CDR3: TGTGCCAGCAGTGGAGGGACCCAGTACTTC. It translates to CASSGGTQYF. This rearrangement joins TRBV2 to TRBJ2-5; no clear D gene. The CDR3 extends over 10 amino acids. Germline CDR1 is SNHLY and CDR2 is FYNNEI. V was clipped by 4 bases and J by 7 bases, with 4 bases between them. The full variable domain, rest sourced from reference TRBV2 and TRBJ2-5, is EPEVTQTPSHQVTQMGQEVILRCVPISNHLYFYWYRQILGQKVEFLVSFYNNEISEKSEIFDDQFSVERPDGSNFTLKIRSTKLEDSAMYFCASSGGTQYFGPGTRLLVL.

The rearrangement links TRBV5-4 to TRBJ2-3; 7 positions match TRBD2. Trimming at V came to 2 bases and at J to 3 bases, leaving 6 bases not matched to a gene. The germline gives CDR1 SGHNT, CDR2 YYREEE (reference sequence). The length of the CDR3 is 15 residues. CDR3 coding DNA: TGTGCCAGCAGCTTTTGGGGGGGAGGGACAGATACGCAGTATTTT. Encoded protein: CASSFWGGGTDTQYF.

The chain couples TRBV11-2 to TRBJ2-1, with TRBD2 matching over 9 bases. The CDR3 totals 16 residues. Germline loops: CDR1 SGHAT, CDR2 FQNNGV. Trimming at V came to 5 bases and at J to 2 bases, leaving 7 bases not matched to a gene. CDR3 amino acids: CASSPQRGETYNEQFF. Written as DNA, the CDR3 is TGTGCCAGCAGCCCGCAGCGGGGGGAAACCTACAATGAGCAGTTCTTC.

The chain uses TRBV4-1 and TRBJ2-1, with D perhaps TRBD1 (5 bases). This CDR3 has 15 amino acids. Germline CDR1 and CDR2: MGHRA and YSYEKL. The V and J ends lost 2 bases and 9 bases respectively, with 17 bases between them. CDR3 loop: CASSQLMPGFSEQFF. CDR3 in DNA: TGCGCCAGCAGCCAATTGATGCCAGGGTTCAGTGAGCAGTTCTTC.

In this sample, this clone turned up once. V and J are TRBV13 and TRBJ2-5, with D possibly being TRBD1 (6 bases). Trimming pared 5 bases from V and 7 bases from J, leaving 11 bases between. The CDR3 is made up of 12 amino acids. Per the germline V gene, CDR1 is PRHDT and CDR2 is FYEKMQ (reference sequence). The CDR3 DNA sequence: TGTGCCAGCAGCCCAGAAGGGGGGACCCAGTACTTC. Encoded protein: CASSPEGGTQYF.

This chain uses TRBV5-8 with TRBJ1-4; weak D call: TRBD1 (5 bases). Germline V lookup: CDR1 SGHTS, CDR2 YDEGEE. With 3 bases removed from V and 6 bases from J, the gap between germline ends came to 18 bases. The CDR3 sequence is 16 residues long. The CDR3 DNA sequence: TGTGCCAGCAGCTCCTTCGGGTGGGGCCTCGATGAAAAACTGTTTTTT. Its translation: CASSSFGWGLDEKLFF.

This clone was seen many times. This sequence joins TRBV12-2 and TRBJ2-7; no DNA check was done on the table's D call, TRBD2. TRBV12-2 is annotated as a pseudogene. This CDR3 has 15 residues. CDR3 amino acids: CASRYTEDSTYEQYF. The CDR3 region has the DNA TGTGCAAGTCGTTACACGGAAGACTCAACCTACGAGCAGTACTTC.

V is TRBV12-3 or TRBV12-4 and J is TRBJ2-1; D is ambiguous. CDR3 length: 10 amino acids. The ends were cut back, 5 bases at V and 13 bases at J, with 9 bases in the middle. CDR3 residues: CASSQLSQFF. CDR3 DNA sequence: TGTGCCAGCAGTCAGTTATCACAGTTCTTC.